Shown below are 29 T cell receptor beta chains from a single sample sequenced in a study of T-cell reconstitution after alpha-beta-depleted transplantation in children. Construction of the TCRbeta library involved unique molecular identifiers. TCRdb recomputed calls from the PCR reads with MiXCR, one row per CDR3 protein. This table holds about 400,000 distinct CDR3 sequences, 10% to 15% found once. The sample in question was PBMCs, obtained from the stem cell graft. These receptors were obtained from a human donor who donated a stem cell graft to a child with Fanconi anemia.

The chain links TRBV29-1 to TRBJ2-7; 7 nucleotides align to TRBD2. With 1 base clipped from V and 9 bases from J, the junction kept 3 bases outside the gene matches. Germline values: CDR1 SQVTM, CDR2 ANQGSEA. The CDR3 consists of 11 residues. The CDR3: CSVEGGGVQYV. The CDR3 DNA reads as TGCAGCGTTGAAGGGGGGGGTGTGCAGTACGTC.

CDR3 sequence (DNA): TGTGCCAGCAGCTTAAGGACAGAGACTGAAGCTTTCTTT. Residues: CASSLRTETEAFF. The chain combines TRBV7-9 with TRBJ1-1, with D possibly matching TRBD1 (6 bases). The CDR3 runs to 13 residues. Germline V gives CDR1 SEHNR, CDR2 FQNEAQ (reference sequence). Trimming took off 2 bases at V and 5 bases at J, with 9 bases between the two ends. The variable domain in full, with the rest retrieved from reference TRBV7-9 and TRBJ1-1, is DTGVSQNPRHKITKRGQNVTFRCDPISEHNRLYWYRQTLGQGPEFLTYFQNEAQLEKSRLLSDRFSAERPKGSFSTLEIQRTEQGDSAMYLCASSLRTETEAFFGQGTRLTVV.

This clonotype was counted ten times or more. The CDR3 coding sequence is TGTGCCATTTTAGCGGGGGGGCTAGATGAGCAGTTCTTC. Encoded protein: CAILAGGLDEQFF. The chain is built from TRBV10-3 and TRBJ2-1, with 11 bases lining up with TRBD2. V was pared by 9 bases and J by 8 bases, with 6 bases of the junction left unmatched. Germline assignment: CDR1 ENHRY and CDR2 SYGVKD. The CDR3 covers 13 residues.

The table lists this clonotype with a few counts. This chain uses TRBV27 with TRBJ2-6, with a tentative D call TRBD1 (6 bases). Germline assignment: CDR1 MNHEY and CDR2 SMNVEV (reference sequence). The length of the CDR3 is 18 residues. Trimming shortened V by 2 bases and J by 1 base, and 15 bases separated the two germline ends. CDR3: CASSLTSDRRSGANVLTF. Here the CDR3 DNA reads TGTGCCAGCAGTTTAACCTCCGACAGGCGGTCTGGGGCCAACGTCCTGACTTTC.

The CDR3, as DNA: TGTGCCAGCAGCTTATCAGGGGCTAACAATCAGCCCCAGCATTTT. Translation: CASSLSGANNQPQHF. This rearrangement joins TRBV11-2 to TRBJ1-5, with TRBD1 as a possible D gene (6 bases). CDR1 SGHAT and CDR2 FQNNGV come from the germline V gene. Between the trimmed V and J ends, which lost 2 bases and 3 bases, there was a span of 11 bases. The CDR3 extends over 15 amino acids.

The chain employs TRBV2 and TRBJ1-1; no firm D call. Germline V gene sequence: CDR1 SNHLY, CDR2 FYNNEI. The V end lost 2 bases, the J end lost 0 bases, and 4 bases lay between the germline ends. This CDR3 spans 13 amino acids. This chain's CDR3 is CASSEWMNTEAFF. The CDR3 bases are TGTGCCAGCAGTGAATGGATGAACACTGAAGCTTTCTTT.

This clonotype appeared a few times. V is TRBV5-1 and J is TRBJ2-2; a possible D gene is TRBD1 (6 bases). The germline V gene has CDR1 SGHRS and CDR2 YFSETQ. The CDR3 has 17 amino acids. The V end lost 5 bases, the J end lost 1 base, and 18 bases lay between the germline ends. The CDR3 DNA is TGCGCCAGCAGACGGGTCGCTGGGACAAGGAACACCGGGGAGCTGTTTTTT. Protein product: CASRRVAGTRNTGELFF. The full variable domain, its missing parts supplied by reference TRBV5-1 and TRBJ2-2, is KAGVTQTPRYLIKTRGQQVTLSCSPISGHRSVSWYQQTPGQGLQFLFEYFSETQRNKGNFPGRFSGRQFSNSRSEMNVSTLELGDSALYLCASRRVAGTRNTGELFFGEGSRLTVL.

This clonotype appeared a few times. The J gene is TRBJ2-5, the V gene TRBV11-2; D gene uncertain. CDR1 is SGHAT, CDR2 FQNNGV, per germline. The CDR3 runs 12 residues. Deletions cut 5 bases from V and 2 bases from J, with 6 bases between. The CDR3 protein is CASSQWQETQYF. The CDR3 DNA sequence: TGTGCCAGCAGCCAATGGCAAGAGACCCAGTACTTC.

This clonotype has a handful of counts. This chain uses TRBV21-1 with TRBJ2-1; the D call in the table, TRBD2, was not verified against the DNA. TRBV21-1 is termed a pseudogene. The CDR3 spans 14 residues. The CDR3: CARYSGGLAHEQFF. In nucleotides, the CDR3 is TGTGCCAGGTATAGCGGGGGGCTTGCGCATGAGCAGTTCTTC.

This clonotype was seen once. This chain joins TRBV6-1 and TRBJ2-5; no clear D. The CDR3 length is 14 residues. The germline V gene has CDR1 MNHNS and CDR2 SASEGT. The V gene lost 7 bases and the J gene lost 0 bases, with 12 bases spanning the gap. In DNA, the CDR3 is TGTGCCAGCAAGGGCAATAATTACCAAGAGACCCAGTACTTC. Its translation: CASKGNNYQETQYF.

The rearrangement links TRBV5-6 to TRBJ1-1; D possibly corresponds to TRBD1 (5 bases). CDR1 is SGHDT and CDR2 is YYEEEE in the germline V gene. The CDR3 consists of 14 residues. Trimming took off 4 bases at V and 5 bases at J, with 15 bases between the two ends. The CDR3 region has the DNA TGTGCCAGCAGCCCGCCCCAGGGAAATACTGAAGCTTTCTTT. Amino acids: CASSPPQGNTEAFF.

This clonotype was counted only a few times. The V and J genes are TRBV5-1 and TRBJ2-2, with a weak D call TRBD1 (5 bases). From germline, CDR1 is SGHRS and CDR2 YFSETQ. V was shortened by 2 bases and J by 1 base, with 9 bases between the two germline ends. This CDR3 spans 15 amino acids. The CDR3 is CASSFRRVNTGELFF. CDR3 in DNA: TGCGCCAGCAGCTTCCGCAGGGTGAACACCGGGGAGCTGTTTTTT.

The chain couples TRBV24-1 to TRBJ2-1; D may be TRBD1 or TRBD2 (5 bases each). The CDR3 has 14 residues. Germline-derived CDR1 and CDR2 are KGHDR and SFDVKD. Trimming removed 3 bases from V and 8 bases from J, with 13 bases in between. CDR3 protein: CATSDAGTPDEQFF. The DNA for the CDR3 is TGTGCCACCAGTGATGCCGGGACGCCGGATGAGCAGTTCTTC.

This clonotype was detected many times. The chain employs TRBV20-1 and TRBJ1-1, with D perhaps TRBD1 (5 bases). With 6 bases removed from V and 1 base from J, the gap between germline ends came to 15 bases. CDR1 is DFQATT and CDR2 is SNEGSKA in the germline V gene (reference sequence). This CDR3 spans 14 amino acids. DNA of the CDR3: TGCAGTGCCGGGACCCTCGATTGGAACACTGAAGCTTTCTTT. This encodes CSAGTLDWNTEAFF.

This clonotype has a handful of counts. The chain uses TRBV7-9 and TRBJ2-3; D gene ambiguous. The CDR3 runs to 12 residues. Germline V gene data show CDR1 as SEHNR and CDR2 as FQNEAQ (reference sequence). V was trimmed by 1 base and J by 11 bases, leaving 10 bases between them. The CDR3 loop reads CASSLGSGRQYF. DNA of the CDR3: TGTGCCAGCAGCTTAGGATCAGGTCGGCAGTATTTT.

The chain combines TRBV25-1 with TRBJ2-3; TRBD1 is a possible D gene (5 bases). This CDR3 contains 14 residues. CDR1 is MGHDK and CDR2 is SYGVNS in the germline V gene. V lost 8 bases and J lost 4, with 16 bases in between. The CDR3 is CASGVPGSADTQYF. CDR3 nucleotides: TGTGCCAGCGGTGTGCCAGGGTCAGCAGATACGCAGTATTTT.

This clonotype was detected ten times or more. V gene TRBV3-1 combines with J gene TRBJ2-5; D gene ambiguous. The germline gives CDR1 LGHDT, CDR2 YNNKEL (reference sequence). The germline V and J ends were trimmed by 3 bases and 6 bases, with 14 bases remaining between them. This CDR3 comprises 14 residues. CDR3 sequence: CASSHVGSTQTQYF. CDR3 nucleotides: TGTGCCAGCAGCCACGTGGGAAGCACCCAGACCCAGTACTTC.

V and J are TRBV20-1 and TRBJ1-5; unclear D gene. The CDR3 loop spans 12 amino acids. The V end lost 5 bases, the J end lost 5 bases, and 10 bases lay between the germline ends. Germline assignment: CDR1 DFQATT and CDR2 SNEGSKA (reference sequence). CDR3 in DNA: TGCAGTGCTTCCACTGAAGATCAGCCCCAGCATTTT. Protein sequence: CSASTEDQPQHF.

This clonotype has more than one count but fewer than ten. This rearrangement joins TRBV6-2 or TRBV6-3 to TRBJ1-1; 9 nucleotides match TRBD1. V shed 2 bases and J 1 base; nucleotides not matched to a gene: 5. The CDR3 is 16 residues long. Germline values: CDR1 MNHEY, CDR2 SVGEGT. CDR3 DNA: TGTGCCAGCAGTTACCCCCGGGACAGGGCGAACACTGAAGCTTTCTTT. This encodes CASSYPRDRANTEAFF.

This clonotype was recorded at least ten times. This chain uses TRBV10-3 with TRBJ1-5, with a possible D match to TRBD1 (6 bases). The CDR3 is made up of 16 amino acids. Trimming left V 5 bases short and J 0 bases short, with 14 bases between. Germline loops: CDR1 ENHRY, CDR2 SYGVKD. CDR3 protein: CAISPQGLGSNQPQHF. CDR3 in DNA: TGTGCCATCAGTCCACAGGGACTCGGTAGCAATCAGCCCCAGCATTTT.

The chain has TRBV7-9 and TRBJ2-7; no firm D call. V lost 5 bases, J lost 2 bases, and 7 bases lay in between. The CDR3 has 12 amino acids. The germline gives CDR1 SEHNR, CDR2 FQNEAQ (reference sequence). The CDR3 DNA sequence: TGTGCCAGCAGCGATTTAACCTACGAGCAGTACTTC. Translating gives CASSDLTYEQYF.

The gene calls are TRBV30 and TRBJ2-5; 13 bases are a match to TRBD2. CDR1 and CDR2 (germline): GTSNPN, SVGIG (reference sequence). The CDR3 contains 17 residues. The junction had 11 bases not matched to a gene; V was cut back by 3 bases and J by 4 bases. CDR3 protein: CAWSLGLAGIAAETQYF. Written as DNA, the CDR3 is TGTGCCTGGAGCTTGGGACTAGCGGGGATCGCGGCAGAGACCCAGTACTTC.

The chain joins TRBV30 to TRBJ2-3; D perhaps matches TRBD1 (5 bases). The V gene's germline CDR1 is GTSNPN and CDR2 SVGIG (reference sequence). There are 16 residues in the CDR3. V dropped 0 bases and J dropped 0 bases, with 13 bases sitting between them. Written as DNA, the CDR3 is TGTGCCTGGAGTGTACTCCAGGGAAGTAGCACAGATACGCAGTATTTT. Residues: CAWSVLQGSSTDTQYF.

This clonotype was observed a handful of times. The chain links TRBV5-1 to TRBJ2-1; tentative D call: TRBD1 (6 bases). The CDR3 runs 16 residues. Germline V CDR1 and CDR2: SGHRS, YFSETQ. V was clipped by 1 base and J by 2 bases, with 13 bases between them. This CDR3 is CASSLRPAGAYNEQFF. As DNA, the CDR3 is TGCGCCAGCAGCTTGAGGCCCGCAGGGGCCTACAATGAGCAGTTCTTC.

The J gene is TRBJ2-5, the V gene TRBV10-3; D remains ambiguous. The V and J ends lost 3 bases and 9 bases respectively, with 8 bases between them. Germline V CDR1 and CDR2: ENHRY, SYGVKD. The CDR3 sequence is 11 residues long. CDR3 protein: CAISDRTAQYF. CDR3 bases: TGTGCCATCAGTGATCGGACGGCCCAGTACTTC.

This clonotype was counted between two and nine times. This sequence joins TRBV11-2 and TRBJ2-3; no definite D call. Per the germline V gene, CDR1 is SGHAT and CDR2 is FQNNGV. The V end was cut by 5 bases, the J end by 1 base, with 13 bases between. The CDR3 contains 15 residues. CDR3 in DNA: TGTGCCAGCAGCCCCTGGACCTACCGCACAGATACGCAGTATTTT. Its translation is CASSPWTYRTDTQYF.

The rearrangement links TRBV12-3 or TRBV12-4 to TRBJ2-1; D gene unclear. The V and J ends lost 5 bases and 6 bases respectively, with 20 bases between them. The CDR3 has 16 amino acids. The CDR3 DNA is TGTGCCAGCAGTCCGAAGGGCAGGCGGTGGGGCAATGAGCAGTTCTTC. Amino acids: CASSPKGRRWGNEQFF.

The chain has TRBV5-5 and TRBJ2-7, with 7 bases aligning to TRBD1. Per the germline V gene, CDR1 is SGHKS and CDR2 is YYEKEE (reference sequence). V dropped 5 bases and J dropped 5; count of bases not matched to a gene: 16. CDR3 size: 16 residues. The CDR3 region is CASRPEGAGSRHEQYF. The CDR3 DNA is TGTGCCAGCAGACCAGAGGGGGCAGGGAGTCGGCACGAGCAGTACTTC.

This clonotype was found many times. The rearrangement links TRBV6-5 to TRBJ2-7; D is unresolved. V gave up 6 bases and J gave up 2 bases, with 8 bases separating them. The length of the CDR3 is 12 residues. Looked up from germline, CDR1 is MNHEY and CDR2 is SVGAGI. The DNA for the CDR3 is TGTGCCAGCAGAACGGGCACCTACGAGCAGTACTTC. Translation gives CASRTGTYEQYF.